Reported below is one T cell receptor beta chain. This table comes from immunoSEQ multiplex PCR, and its TCRdb copy is limited to in-frame clones, with some not included. The sample includes more than 50,000 clones, 65% to 85% of them seen just once. Germline values: CDR1 MNHEY, CDR2 SMNVEV (reference sequence). J gave up 5 bases and V 9 bases, and 3 bases lay outside the gene matches. This CDR3 comprises 13 residues. The data stem from a study of neoadjuvant anti-PD-1 for oral cavity cancer. Study in general: Nivolumab at 3 mg/kg was mostly given biweekly, three to four doses, pre-surgery.

This receptor was taken from a person aged 40-85 years with oral cavity squamous cell carcinoma. The chain recombines TRBV27 with TRBJ2-1; TRBD2 matches 11 bases. The sequenced sample was PBMCs, obtained before nivolumab (anti-PD-1) treatment. This chain's CDR3 is CARGLADNNEQFF. Here the CDR3 DNA reads TGTGCCAGGGGACTAGCGGATAACAATGAGCAGTTCTTC.